This T cell receptor beta chain was recovered during a study of blood T cell repertoires in COVID-19 (dated by TCRdb to about 2020). Looking at the study overall: Samples covering the acute and convalescent phases of COVID-19 were provided by collaborators in the United States, Italy and Spain. The material from the prospective study consisted of cDNA or gDNA derived from T cells, B-cell-depleted T cells, or PBMCs. Deeply sampled blood TCRbeta repertoires from subjects exposed to, actively infected with, or recovered from COVID-19 were included in the dataset. The repertoires were released in a freely available public database intended as a resource for research on the immune response to SARS-CoV-2. The samples were drawn from two sources: the first 160 participants of the ongoing ImmuneRACE study, and fewer than 1,500 subjects contributed by 6 global collaborators. The sample metadata nearly always contained a de-identified subject ID, COVID-19 status, age in years and sex. Where available, HLA class I and class II types were taken from metadata supplied by the sample provider and were not determined by assay-based typing. Findings and caveats that apply to the study as a whole: The quantity of clinical and demographic metadata differed by source and by participant and was supplied without curation.

Each collaborating institution followed its own protocols to collect whole blood in K2EDTA tubes. For TCRbeta analysis, collaborators shipped samples as frozen whole blood, isolated PBMCs, or DNA extracted from either of those sample types. Regarding this clone: Its antigen target is currently unknown. No much larger clonotype is one base removed from it; base qualities were not supplied.

TCRbeta CDR3 regions were amplified from genomic DNA using the immunoSEQ Assay, a bias-controlled multiplex PCR. Per the source publication's procedure: Within the assay, amplification of reference gene primers was used to estimate how many nucleated cells each sample contained. To quantify the absolute abundance of each unique TCRbeta CDR3 rearrangement, sequence reads were collapsed and filtered. Productive Simpson clonality was computed per sample as the square root of Simpson's diversity index over productive rearrangements. TCRdb re-hosts the immuneACCESS table, in-frame sequences only. Its copies lack some clones; in the studies checked, an unresolved V gene accounts for under half of them, and the cause for the rest is not known. Clone size and V and J calls were adopted from that table, with D and trimming inferred from the DNA. The sample yields some 55,000 clones; approximately 90% were counted once. Around 8.3% of the sample is held by the ten biggest clonotypes.

Relative to germline, V is 4 bases shorter and J is 0 bases shorter, with 12 bases between their ends. Including the terminal cysteine and phenylalanine, the CDR3 comprises 15 residues. Only the CDR3 portion is preserved as DNA: 45 bases, with reading frame beginning at the first base. CDR1 and CDR2 are drawn from the germline V gene: SGHRS, YFSETQ. The sequence derives from a woman aged 40 to 50 with active COVID-19. Sequencing input: peripheral blood. The chain links TRBV5-1 with TRBJ2-3; TRBD1 is a possible D gene, resting on 5 matching bases. CDR3 protein: CASSRQPTSTDTQYF. Read as DNA, the sequence is TGCGCCAGCAGCCGACAGCCTACTAGCACAGATACGCAGTATTTT.